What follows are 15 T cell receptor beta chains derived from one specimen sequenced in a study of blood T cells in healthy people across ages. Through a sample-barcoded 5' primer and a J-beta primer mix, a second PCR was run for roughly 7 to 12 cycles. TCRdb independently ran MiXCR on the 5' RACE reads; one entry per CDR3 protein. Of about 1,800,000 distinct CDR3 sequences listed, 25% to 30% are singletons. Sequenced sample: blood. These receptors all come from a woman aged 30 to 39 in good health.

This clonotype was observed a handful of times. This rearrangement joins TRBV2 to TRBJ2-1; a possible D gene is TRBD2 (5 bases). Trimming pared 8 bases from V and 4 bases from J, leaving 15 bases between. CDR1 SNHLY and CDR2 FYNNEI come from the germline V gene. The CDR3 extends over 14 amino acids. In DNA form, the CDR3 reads TGTGCCAGCCTGGAGGACCCATCTTACAATGAGCAGTTCTTC. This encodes CASLEDPSYNEQFF.

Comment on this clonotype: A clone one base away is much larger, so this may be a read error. The CDR3 DNA sequence: TGTGCCAGCGGGAAAGAGACCCAGTTCTTC. Its protein product is CASGKETQFF. The genes are TRBV6-5 and TRBJ2-5; D is ambiguous. The J call may be incorrect, as the DNA end agrees better with TRBJ2-1. The germline V gene encodes CDR1 MNHEY and CDR2 SVGAGI. The CDR3 is 10 amino acids.

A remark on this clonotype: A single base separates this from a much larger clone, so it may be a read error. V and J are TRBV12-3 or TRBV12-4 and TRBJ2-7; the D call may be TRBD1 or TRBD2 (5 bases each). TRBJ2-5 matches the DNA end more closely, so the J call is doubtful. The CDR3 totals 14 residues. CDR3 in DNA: TGTGCCAGCAGCCCACCCCTTGGGGGAGCGACCCAGTACTTC. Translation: CASSPPLGGATQYF.

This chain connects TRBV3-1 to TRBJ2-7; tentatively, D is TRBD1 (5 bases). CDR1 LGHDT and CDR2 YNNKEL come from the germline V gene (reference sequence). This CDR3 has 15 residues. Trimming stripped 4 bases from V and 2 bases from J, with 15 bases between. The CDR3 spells CASSRVRVGTYEQYF. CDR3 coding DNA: TGTGCCAGCAGCCGTGTCAGGGTCGGCACCTACGAGCAGTACTTC.

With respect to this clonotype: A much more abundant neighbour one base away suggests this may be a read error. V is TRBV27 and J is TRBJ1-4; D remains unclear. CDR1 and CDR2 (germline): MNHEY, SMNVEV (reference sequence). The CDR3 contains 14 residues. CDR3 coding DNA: TGTGCCAGCAGTTTCAGCACCCGTCAGGAAAAACGGTTTTTT. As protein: CASSFSTRQEKRFF.

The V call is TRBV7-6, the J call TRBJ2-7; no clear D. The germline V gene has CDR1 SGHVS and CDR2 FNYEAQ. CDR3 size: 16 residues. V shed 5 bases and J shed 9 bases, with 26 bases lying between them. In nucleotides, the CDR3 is TGTGCCAGCAGCCCGGAATCTGACCACCCGCTTGCCGGGCAGTACTTC. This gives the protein CASSPESDHPLAGQYF.

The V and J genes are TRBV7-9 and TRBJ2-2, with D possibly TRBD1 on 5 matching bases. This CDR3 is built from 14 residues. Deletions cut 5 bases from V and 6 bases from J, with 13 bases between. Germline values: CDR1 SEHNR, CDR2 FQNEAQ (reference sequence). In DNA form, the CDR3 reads TGTGCCAGCAGCCCCCCCAGGGCGGCCGGGGAGCTGTTTTTT. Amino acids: CASSPPRAAGELFF.

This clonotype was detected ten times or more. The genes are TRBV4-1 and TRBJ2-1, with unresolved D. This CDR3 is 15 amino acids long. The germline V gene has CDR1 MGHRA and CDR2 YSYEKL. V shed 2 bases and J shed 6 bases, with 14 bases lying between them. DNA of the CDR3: TGCGCCAGCAGCCAAAGGGCCGGAATGATCAATGAGCAGTTCTTC. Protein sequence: CASSQRAGMINEQFF.

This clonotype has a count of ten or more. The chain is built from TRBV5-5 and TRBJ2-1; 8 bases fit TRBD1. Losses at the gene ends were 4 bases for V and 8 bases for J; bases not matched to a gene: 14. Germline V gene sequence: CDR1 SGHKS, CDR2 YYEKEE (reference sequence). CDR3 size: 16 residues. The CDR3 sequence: CASSAEVASGGYEQFF. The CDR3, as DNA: TGTGCCAGCAGCGCTGAGGTCGCATCAGGGGGCTATGAGCAGTTCTTC.

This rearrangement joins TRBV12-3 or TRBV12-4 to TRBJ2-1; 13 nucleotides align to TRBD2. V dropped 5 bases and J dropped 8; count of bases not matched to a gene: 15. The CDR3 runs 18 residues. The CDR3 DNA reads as TGTGCCAGCAGTCCCGGGACAGGGGGACTAGCGGGGACCGATGAGCAGTTCTTC. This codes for CASSPGTGGLAGTDEQFF.

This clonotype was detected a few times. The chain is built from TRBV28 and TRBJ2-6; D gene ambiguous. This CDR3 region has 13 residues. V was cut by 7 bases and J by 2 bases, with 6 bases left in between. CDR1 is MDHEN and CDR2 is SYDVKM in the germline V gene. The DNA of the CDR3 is TGTGCCAGCACCGTCGCTGGGGCCAACGTCCTGACTTTC. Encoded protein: CASTVAGANVLTF. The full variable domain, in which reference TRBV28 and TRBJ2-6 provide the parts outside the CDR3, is DVKVTQSSRYLVKRTGEKVFLECVQDMDHENMFWYRQDPGLGLRLIYFSYDVKMKEKGDIPEGYSVSREKKERFSLILESASTNQTSMYLCASTVAGANVLTFGAGSRLTVL.

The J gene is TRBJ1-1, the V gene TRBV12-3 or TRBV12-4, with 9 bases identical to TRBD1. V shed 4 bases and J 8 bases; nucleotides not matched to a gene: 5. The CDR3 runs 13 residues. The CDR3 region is CASSSLTGGEAFF. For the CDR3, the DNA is TGTGCCAGCAGTTCACTTACAGGGGGCGAAGCTTTCTTT.

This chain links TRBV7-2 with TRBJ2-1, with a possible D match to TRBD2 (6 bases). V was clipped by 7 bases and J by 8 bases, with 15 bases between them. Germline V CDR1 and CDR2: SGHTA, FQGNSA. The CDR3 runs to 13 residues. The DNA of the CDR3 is TGTGCCAGCAACTTCGGAGCGGGCGATGAGCAGTTCTTC. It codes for CASNFGAGDEQFF.

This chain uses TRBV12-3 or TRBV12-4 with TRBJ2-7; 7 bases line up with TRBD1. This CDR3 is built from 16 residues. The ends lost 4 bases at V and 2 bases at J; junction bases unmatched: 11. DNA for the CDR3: TGTGCCAGCAGTTACTCTACAGGGGTCATCACCTACGAGCAGTACTTC. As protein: CASSYSTGVITYEQYF.

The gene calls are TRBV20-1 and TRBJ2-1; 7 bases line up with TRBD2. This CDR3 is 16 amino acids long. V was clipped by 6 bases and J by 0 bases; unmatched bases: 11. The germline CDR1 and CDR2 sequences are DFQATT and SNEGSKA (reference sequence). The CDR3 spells CSARPFAGVSYNEQFF. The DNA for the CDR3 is TGCAGTGCACGGCCCTTCGCGGGAGTCTCCTACAATGAGCAGTTCTTC.